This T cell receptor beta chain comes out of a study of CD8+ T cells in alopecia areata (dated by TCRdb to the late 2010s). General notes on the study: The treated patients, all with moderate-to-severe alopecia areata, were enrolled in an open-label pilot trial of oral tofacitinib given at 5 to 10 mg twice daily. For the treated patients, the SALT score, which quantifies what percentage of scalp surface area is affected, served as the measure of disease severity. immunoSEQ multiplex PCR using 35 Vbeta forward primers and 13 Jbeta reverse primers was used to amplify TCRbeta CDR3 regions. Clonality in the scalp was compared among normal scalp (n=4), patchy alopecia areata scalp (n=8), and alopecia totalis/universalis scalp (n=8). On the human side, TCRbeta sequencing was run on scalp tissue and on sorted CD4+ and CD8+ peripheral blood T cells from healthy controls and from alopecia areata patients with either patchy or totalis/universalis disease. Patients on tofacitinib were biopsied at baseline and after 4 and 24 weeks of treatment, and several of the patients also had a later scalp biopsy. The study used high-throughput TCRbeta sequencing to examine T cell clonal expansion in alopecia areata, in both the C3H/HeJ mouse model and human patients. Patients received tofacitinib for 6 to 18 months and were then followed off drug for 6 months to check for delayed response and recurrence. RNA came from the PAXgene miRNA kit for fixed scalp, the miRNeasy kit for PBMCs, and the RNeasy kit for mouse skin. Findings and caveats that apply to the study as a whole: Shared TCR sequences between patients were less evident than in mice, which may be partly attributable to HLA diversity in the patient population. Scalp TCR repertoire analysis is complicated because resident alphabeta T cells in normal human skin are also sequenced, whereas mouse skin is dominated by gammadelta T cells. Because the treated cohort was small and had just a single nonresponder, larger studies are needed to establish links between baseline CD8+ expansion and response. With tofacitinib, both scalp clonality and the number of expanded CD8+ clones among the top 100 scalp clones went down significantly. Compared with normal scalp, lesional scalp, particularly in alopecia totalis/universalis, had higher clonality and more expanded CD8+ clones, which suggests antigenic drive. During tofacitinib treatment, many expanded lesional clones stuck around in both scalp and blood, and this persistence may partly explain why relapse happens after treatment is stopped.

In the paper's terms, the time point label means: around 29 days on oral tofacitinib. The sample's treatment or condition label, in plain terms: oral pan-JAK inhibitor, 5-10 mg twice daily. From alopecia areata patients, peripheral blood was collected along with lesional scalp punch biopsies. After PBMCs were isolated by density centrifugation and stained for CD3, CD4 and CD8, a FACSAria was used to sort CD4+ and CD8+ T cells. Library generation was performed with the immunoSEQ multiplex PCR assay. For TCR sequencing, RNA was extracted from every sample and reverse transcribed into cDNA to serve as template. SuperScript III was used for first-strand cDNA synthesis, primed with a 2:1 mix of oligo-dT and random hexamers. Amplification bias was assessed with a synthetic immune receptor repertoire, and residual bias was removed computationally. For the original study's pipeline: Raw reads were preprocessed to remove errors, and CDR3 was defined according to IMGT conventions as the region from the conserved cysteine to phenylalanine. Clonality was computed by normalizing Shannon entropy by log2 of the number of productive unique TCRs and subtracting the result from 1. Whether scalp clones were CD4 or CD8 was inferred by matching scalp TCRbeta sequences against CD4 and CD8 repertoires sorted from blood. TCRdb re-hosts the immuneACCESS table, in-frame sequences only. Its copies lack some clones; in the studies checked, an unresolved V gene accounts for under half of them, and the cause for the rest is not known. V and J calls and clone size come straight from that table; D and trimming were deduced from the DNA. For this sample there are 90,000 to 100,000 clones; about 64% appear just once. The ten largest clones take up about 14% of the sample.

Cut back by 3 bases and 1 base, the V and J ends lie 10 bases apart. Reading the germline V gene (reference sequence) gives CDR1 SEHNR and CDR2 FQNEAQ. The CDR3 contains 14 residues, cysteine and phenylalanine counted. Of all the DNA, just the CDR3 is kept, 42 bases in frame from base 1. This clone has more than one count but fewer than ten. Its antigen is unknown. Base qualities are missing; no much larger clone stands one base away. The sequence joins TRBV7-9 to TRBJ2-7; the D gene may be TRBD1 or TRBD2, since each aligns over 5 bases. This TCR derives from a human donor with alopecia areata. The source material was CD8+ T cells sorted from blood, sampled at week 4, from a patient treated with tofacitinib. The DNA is TGTGCCAGCAGCTTGGGACCTCAATCCTACGAGCAGTACTTC. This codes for CASSLGPQSYEQYF.